This entry lists 3 T cell receptor beta chains sequenced from one sample in a study of vaccination and CD4 T cells after COVID-19. No cognate antigen is known for these TCRs. Treatment in this sample: approximately 9-day PBMC culture with coronavirus spike peptide pools or control peptides (ViraFEST assay). The Oncomine TCR Beta short-read assay sequenced DNA from cultured CD4+ T cells. TCRdb reprocessed the PCR reads with MiXCR, giving one entry per CDR3 protein. The table lists 15,000 to 20,000 distinct CDR3 sequences, about 69% of them singletons, with about 20% in the top ten. Input material: CD4+ T cells from blood, cultured in vitro. These receptors were taken from a human donor who had recovered from COVID-19.

This clonotype has just a few counts. V and J are TRBV7-3 and TRBJ2-1; D not certain. This CDR3 contains 13 residues. Germline CDR1 SGHTA, CDR2 FQGTGA. The ends were cut back, 5 bases at V and 5 bases at J, with 10 bases in the middle. CDR3 in amino acids: CASSPYLNNEQFF. DNA of the CDR3: TGTGCCAGCAGCCCCTACCTCAACAATGAGCAGTTCTTC.

This clonotype was seen just once. CDR3 DNA sequence: TGTGCCAGCAGTGTTCGGACCGTCAACACTGAAGCTTTCTTT. This sequence encodes CASSVRTVNTEAFF. The chain couples TRBV6-1 to TRBJ1-1; D remains ambiguous. V was cut by 4 bases and J by 2 bases, with 11 bases left in between. The CDR3 has 14 residues. Germline CDR1 is MNHNS and CDR2 is SASEGT.

Regarding this clonotype: One end of the junction is discordant with germline, which a read error may explain. The chain carries TRBV7-6 and TRBJ2-5, with D possibly TRBD2 on 5 matching bases. This CDR3 spans 13 amino acids. Germline-derived CDR1 and CDR2 are SGHVS and FNYEAQ. The CDR3 here is CASSPFTGETQYF. For the CDR3, the DNA is TGTGCTAGCAGCCCTTTCACGGGGGAGACCCAGTACTTC.